A single sample is the source of the 14 T cell receptor beta chains below, sequenced in a study of T cells in Graves' hyperthyroidism and ophthalmopathy. Using RNA transcripts as the source, TCR beta CDR3 regions were amplified. HTBI primers were the set used in a first-round RT-PCR of the TCR CDR3. TCRdb analysed the multiplex PCR reads with MiXCR anew, one entry per CDR3 protein. The profile shows approximately 610,000 distinct CDR3 sequences, 16% of them singletons. The sample consisted of blood. The receptors stem from a woman between 18 and 29 years old with Graves' hyperthyroidism.

There are a few counts of this clonotype. The V call is TRBV4-1, the J call TRBJ2-7, with 11 bases that match TRBD2. Germline V gives CDR1 MGHRA, CDR2 YSYEKL. J gave up 2 bases and V 1 base, and 7 bases lay outside the gene matches. CDR3 length: 17 amino acids. The CDR3 DNA follows: TGCGCCAGCAGCCAAGTCCCGGCGGGACTAGCGGCCTACGAGCAGTACTTC. Its translation: CASSQVPAGLAAYEQYF.

This clonotype has a count of ten or more. The chain uses TRBV20-1 and TRBJ2-1; no definite D call. The ends were cut back, 6 bases at V and 2 bases at J, with 8 bases in the middle. Germline loops: CDR1 DFQATT, CDR2 SNEGSKA (reference sequence). There are 12 residues in the CDR3. CDR3 sequence reads: CSAKGPYNEQFF. In nucleotides, the CDR3 is TGCAGTGCGAAGGGTCCCTACAATGAGCAGTTCTTC.

The chain couples TRBV6-1 to TRBJ1-2; D might be TRBD1 (5 bases). Between the trimmed V and J ends, which lost 3 bases and 4 bases, there was a span of 27 bases. The CDR3 runs 19 residues. The V gene's germline CDR1 is MNHNS and CDR2 SASEGT. The CDR3 DNA reads as TGTGCCAGCAGTGAGATCCTCGGGCCCCGGGACCTTAGAACCTATGGCTACACCTTC. Protein product: CASSEILGPRDLRTYGYTF.

There are many counts of this clonotype. This chain uses TRBV7-2 with TRBJ2-2, with D possibly TRBD2 on 5 matching bases. Germline CDR1 is SGHTA and CDR2 is FQGNSA. The CDR3 is made up of 15 amino acids. V was shortened by 1 base and J by 3 bases, with 9 bases between the two germline ends. In nucleotides, the CDR3 is TGTGCCAGCAGCTTAGGGAGCGGTTACACCGGGGAGCTGTTTTTT. The encoded protein is CASSLGSGYTGELFF.

This clonotype has at least ten counts. V gene TRBV11-2 combines with J gene TRBJ2-1; 11 nucleotides align to TRBD2. Germline lookup yields CDR1 SGHAT and CDR2 FQNNGV. V was clipped by 5 bases and J by 13 bases; unmatched bases: 10. The CDR3 spans 14 residues. This CDR3 is CASSRRLAGREQFF. The CDR3 region has the DNA TGTGCCAGCAGCCGTCGACTAGCGGGAAGGGAACAGTTCTTC.

V is TRBV14 and J is TRBJ1-2; D gene uncertain. The CDR3 contains 13 residues. V was clipped by 1 base and J by 2 bases, with 5 bases between them. Germline assignment: CDR1 SGHDN and CDR2 FVKESK. CDR3 DNA: TGTGCCAGCAGCCAAGTAGGGAACTATGGCTACACCTTC. It specifies CASSQVGNYGYTF. Full variable domain (remainder filled in from reference TRBV14 and TRBJ1-2): EAGVTQFPSHSVIEKGQTVTLRCDPISGHDNLYWYRRVMGKEIKFLLHFVKESKQDESGMPNNRFLAERTGGTYSTLKVQPAELEDSGVYFCASSQVGNYGYTFGSGTRLTVV.

This rearrangement joins TRBV7-9 to TRBJ2-3, with TRBD1 as a possible D gene (7 bases). The CDR3 runs 16 residues. The germline gives CDR1 SEHNR, CDR2 FQNEAQ (reference sequence). The germline V and J ends were trimmed by 6 bases and 0 bases, with 16 bases remaining between them. This CDR3 reads CASRRNRGGSTDTQYF. For the CDR3, the DNA is TGTGCCAGCAGACGAAACAGGGGAGGAAGCACAGATACGCAGTATTTT.

This clonotype was observed many times. The genes are TRBV6-2 or TRBV6-3 and TRBJ1-2, with D tentatively TRBD1 (5 bases). Germline CDR1 and CDR2: MNHEY and SVGEGT. Trimming took off 5 bases at V and 2 bases at J, with 9 bases between the two ends. The CDR3 extends over 13 amino acids. The CDR3 loop is CASSRDLNYGYTF. CDR3 nucleotides: TGTGCCAGCAGTCGGGACCTAAACTATGGCTACACCTTC.

This clonotype was picked up many times. A much bigger clone sits one base away, suggesting this may be a read error. The CDR3 is CASSFSNEQYF. DNA for the CDR3: TGTGCCAGCAGCTTCAGCAACGAGCAGTACTTC. The V and J genes are TRBV13 and TRBJ2-7; the D is unclear. With 3 bases removed from V and 5 bases from J, the gap between germline ends came to 5 bases. There are 11 residues in the CDR3. Germline V CDR1 and CDR2: PRHDT, FYEKMQ (reference sequence).

The sample holds many counts of this clonotype. V is TRBV2 and J is TRBJ2-2, with D perhaps TRBD2 (5 bases). CDR1 is SNHLY, CDR2 FYNNEI, per germline. V was cut by 6 bases and J by 1 base, with 12 bases left in between. The CDR3 sequence is 15 residues long. In nucleotides, the CDR3 is TGTGCCAGCAGGTCCCCCGGAGGGAACACCGGGGAGCTGTTTTTT. Translating it yields CASRSPGGNTGELFF.

V and J are TRBV3-1 and TRBJ2-3; D not resolved. V lost 3 bases, J lost 2 bases, and 6 bases lay in between. Germline CDR1 and CDR2: LGHDT and YNNKEL (reference sequence). The CDR3 extends over 13 amino acids. CDR3 DNA: TGTGCCAGCAGCCAGGCCACCACAGATACGCAGTATTTT. The encoded protein is CASSQATTDTQYF.

The V call is TRBV6-1, the J call TRBJ2-3; TRBD2 matches 14 bases. The CDR3 is made up of 21 amino acids. Trimming removed 5 bases from V and 0 bases from J; junction bases left unmatched: 16. In germline, CDR1 is MNHNS, CDR2 SASEGT. The DNA of the CDR3 is TGTGCCAGCAGTTACGTTCCGGGACTAGCGGGGGCCGGTACTAGCACAGATACGCAGTATTTT. This translates into CASSYVPGLAGAGTSTDTQYF.

This clonotype was counted ten times or more. V usage is TRBV6-2 or TRBV6-3 and J usage is TRBJ2-1; D is undetermined. CDR3 size: 13 residues. The V and J ends lost 0 bases and 3 bases respectively, with 3 bases between them. The germline gives CDR1 MNHEY, CDR2 SVGEGT. The CDR3 reads CASSYSDYNEQFF. Here the CDR3 DNA reads TGTGCCAGCAGTTACTCAGACTACAATGAGCAGTTCTTC.

This clonotype was recorded many times. The CDR3 reads CASSPTVGGSFHEQYF. The CDR3 nucleotides are TGCGCCAGCAGCCCCACCGTGGGCGGGAGCTTCCACGAGCAGTACTTC. This chain joins TRBV5-1 and TRBJ2-7; 7 nucleotides agree with TRBD2. Germline V gene data show CDR1 as SGHRS and CDR2 as YFSETQ. Trimming took 4 bases from V and 5 from J; bases not matched to a gene: 15. The CDR3 sequence is 16 residues long.